Each of the 18 T cell receptor beta chains below was sequenced from the same sample in a study of early T cells in non-severe SARS-CoV-2 infection. TCRdb re-called the 5' RACE reads with MiXCR, one entry per CDR3 protein. This table holds 85,000 to 100,000 distinct CDR3 sequences, roughly 11% found once. Sequenced material: whole blood, taken at baseline. All receptors come from an adult who was a healthcare worker with PCR-confirmed SARS-CoV-2 infection or an uninfected control (not recorded which).

Only a few counts were recorded for this clonotype. The chain couples TRBV19 to TRBJ2-3; TRBD1 is a possible D gene (5 bases). Deletions cut 1 base from V and 5 bases from J, with 13 bases between. Germline CDR1 LNHDA, CDR2 SQIVND (reference sequence). The CDR3 covers 15 residues. The CDR3 spells CASSIGGSPGDTQYF. The CDR3 DNA reads TGTGCCAGTAGTATAGGGGGCAGCCCGGGAGATACGCAGTATTTT.

In this sample, this clonotype turned up once. One junction end does not reproduce the germline sequence, and a read error may be involved. CDR3 in amino acids: CASSPPGQVGSYEQYF. Here the CDR3 DNA reads TGTGCCAGCAGCCCACCAGGACAGGTGGGCTCCTACGAGCAGTACTTT. The genes are TRBV12-3 or TRBV12-4 and TRBJ2-7; 7 bases match TRBD1. This CDR3 has 16 residues.

This clonotype was detected only a few times. V is TRBV7-9 and J is TRBJ2-7, with 9 bases matching TRBD2. Germline values: CDR1 SEHNR, CDR2 FQNEAQ (reference sequence). The V segment lost 5 bases and the J segment 0 bases; nucleotides outside the gene matches: 5. This CDR3 spans 15 amino acids. The CDR3 reads CASSNRLAVSYEQYF. For the CDR3, the DNA is TGTGCCAGCAGCAACCGACTAGCGGTCTCCTACGAGCAGTACTTC.

This rearrangement joins TRBV3-1 to TRBJ2-2, with D uncertain. The CDR3 is 15 amino acids. Germline assignment: CDR1 LGHDT and CDR2 YNNKEL (reference sequence). V lost 0 bases and J 6 bases, leaving 11 bases between the germline ends. CDR3 DNA sequence: TGTGCCAGCAGCCAAGATTCTCGGGTCCCCGGGGAGCTGTTTTTT. Amino acids: CASSQDSRVPGELFF.

The chain recombines TRBV18 with TRBJ2-1, with 7 bases aligning to TRBD1. The CDR3 covers 15 residues. CDR1 is KGHSH and CDR2 is LQKENI in the germline V gene. The junction had 8 bases not matched to a gene; V was cut back by 2 bases and J by 7 bases. The CDR3, as DNA: TGTGCCAGCTCACCAGGGACAGCATTGGGGAATGAGCAGTTCTTC. It encodes CASSPGTALGNEQFF.

The genes are TRBV5-1 and TRBJ1-2; D gene unclear. Germline CDR1 and CDR2: SGHRS and YFSETQ. The CDR3 extends over 16 amino acids. Trimming left V 0 bases short and J 4 bases short, with 16 bases between. The chain's CDR3 is CASSLAGGSVSYGYTF. Written as DNA, the CDR3 is TGCGCCAGCAGCTTGGCCGGAGGGTCCGTCTCCTATGGCTACACCTTC. The whole variable domain, filled in from reference TRBV5-1 and TRBJ1-2, reads KAGVTQTPRYLIKTRGQQVTLSCSPISGHRSVSWYQQTPGQGLQFLFEYFSETQRNKGNFPGRFSGRQFSNSRSEMNVSTLELGDSALYLCASSLAGGSVSYGYTFGSGTRLTVV.

V usage is TRBV27 and J usage is TRBJ1-1; unclear D gene. The CDR3 runs 16 residues. With 0 bases removed from V and 0 bases from J, the gap between germline ends came to 11 bases. Germline V gene data show CDR1 as MNHEY and CDR2 as SMNVEV (reference sequence). The CDR3 protein is CASSLSAALMNTEAFF. The DNA of the CDR3 is TGTGCCAGCAGTTTATCGGCAGCTTTAATGAACACTGAAGCTTTCTTT.

This clonotype has just a few counts. V and J are TRBV30 and TRBJ1-2; TRBD1 aligns across 8 bases. J gave up 4 bases and V 8 bases, and 9 bases lay outside the gene matches. Germline CDR1 reads GTSNPN; CDR2 reads SVGIG (reference sequence). The CDR3 runs 13 residues. The CDR3 reads CARDRGGGYGYTF. The CDR3, as DNA: TGTGCCAGAGACAGGGGCGGCGGCTATGGCTACACCTTC.

The table lists this clonotype with many counts. This chain uses TRBV12-3 or TRBV12-4 with TRBJ1-6; D is unclear. There are 15 residues in the CDR3. Trimming shortened V by 2 bases and J by 7 bases, and 12 bases separated the two germline ends. This CDR3 reads CASSLSVRLNSPLHF. CDR3 coding DNA: TGTGCCAGCAGTTTATCGGTCAGGTTGAATTCACCCCTCCACTTT.

The V and J genes are TRBV2 and TRBJ1-1; D not certain. CDR1 is SNHLY, CDR2 FYNNEI, per germline. V lost 1 base, J lost 0 bases, and 9 bases lay in between. The CDR3 is 15 amino acids. DNA for the CDR3: TGTGCCAGCAGTGAAGTGTCAGGACTGAACACTGAAGCTTTCTTT. Translated: CASSEVSGLNTEAFF.

The chain joins TRBV30 to TRBJ1-2; D possibly corresponds to TRBD1 (6 bases). Germline loops: CDR1 GTSNPN, CDR2 SVGIG (reference sequence). The CDR3 totals 14 residues. V dropped 4 bases and J dropped 4 bases, with 16 bases sitting between them. CDR3 loop: CAWNDPPGVYGYTF. The CDR3, as DNA: TGTGCCTGGAACGATCCCCCAGGGGTCTATGGCTACACCTTC.

This clonotype appeared a few times. CDR3 sequence: CASSLGRQAYEQYF. CDR3 nucleotide sequence: TGTGCCAGCAGCTTGGGCAGACAGGCCTACGAGCAGTACTTC. The V and J genes are TRBV5-5 and TRBJ2-7; D might be TRBD1 (6 bases). Germline V gives CDR1 SGHKS, CDR2 YYEKEE (reference sequence). V was clipped by 0 bases and J by 2 bases, with 9 bases between them. This CDR3 is built from 14 residues.

This clonotype was counted many times. The chain recombines TRBV20-1 with TRBJ1-3; 10 nucleotides align to TRBD1. The CDR3 covers 16 residues. Germline CDR1 DFQATT, CDR2 SNEGSKA (reference sequence). The V segment lost 0 bases and the J segment 2 bases; nucleotides outside the gene matches: 4. The CDR3 nucleotides read TGCAGTGCTAGAGATAGCGGACAGGGGGCTGGAAACACCATATATTTT. This translates into CSARDSGQGAGNTIYF.

In nucleotides, the CDR3 is TGCAGCGTTGTTTCGCGGGCAGGTGTTAGTGAGCAGTTCTTC. Protein sequence: CSVVSRAGVSEQFF. The chain couples TRBV29-1 to TRBJ2-1, with a weak D call TRBD2 (5 bases). Between the trimmed V and J ends, which lost 4 bases and 9 bases, there was a span of 19 bases. This CDR3 has 14 residues. The germline gives CDR1 SQVTM, CDR2 ANQGSEA.

CDR3 coding DNA: TGTGCCAGCAGCTCAAGCGGGGATAGCACAGATACGCAGTATTTT. Amino acid sequence: CASSSSGDSTDTQYF. V is TRBV7-2 and J is TRBJ2-3; 7 bases agree with TRBD2. This CDR3 region has 15 residues. Germline V gene lookup returns CDR1 SGHTA and CDR2 FQGNSA. The junction had 4 bases not matched to a gene; V was cut back by 4 bases and J by 0 bases.

This clonotype appeared a few times. The chain combines TRBV3-2 with TRBJ2-1; TRBD1, as called in the table, went unchecked against the DNA. TRBV3-2 is termed a pseudogene. The CDR3 sequence is 11 residues long. CDR3 region: CASRQYNEQFF. The CDR3 DNA follows: TGTGCCAGTCGACAGTACAATGAGCAGTTCTTC.

The chain is built from TRBV12-3 or TRBV12-4 and TRBJ1-4; D unresolved. This CDR3 spans 14 amino acids. V lost 5 bases and J 0 bases, leaving 7 bases between the germline ends. CDR3 sequence reads: CASSPLATNEKLFF. CDR3 sequence (DNA): TGTGCCAGCAGTCCGCTTGCAACTAATGAAAAACTGTTTTTT.

The CDR3 DNA follows: TGCGCCAGCAGCTTGGTCAGCCGCACAGATACGCAGTATTTT. Translation gives CASSLVSRTDTQYF. The V call is TRBV5-1, the J call TRBJ2-3; D is ambiguous. Germline assignment: CDR1 SGHRS and CDR2 YFSETQ. The V and J ends lost 0 bases and 1 base respectively, with 6 bases between them. This CDR3 region has 14 residues.